The 29 T cell receptor beta chains in this list originate from one sample, sequenced in a study of T cell repertoires in cytomegalovirus infection. From the reads, TCRdb called clonotypes with MiXCR, one entry per CDR3 protein. The sample includes 450,000 to 650,000 distinct CDR3 sequences, 40% of them seen just once. No cognate antigen is known for these TCRs. The input for sequencing was cultured PBMCs, taken from culture after CMV antigen stimulation. The receptors stem from a human donor in good health (CMV status not recorded). Some clones in this sample may be carry-over from other donors' samples.

This clonotype was observed a single time. The V gene is TRBV6-2 or TRBV6-3, the J gene TRBJ2-7; 9 bases are a match to TRBD1. Germline CDR1 and CDR2: MNHEY and SVGEGT. The CDR3 extends over 13 amino acids. The J segment lost 7 bases and the V segment lost 4 bases, leaving 5 bases of the junction unmatched. The CDR3 protein is CASSSQGAWEQYF. DNA for the CDR3: TGTGCCAGCAGTTCACAGGGGGCATGGGAGCAGTACTTC.

This clonotype has a handful of counts. This chain joins TRBV6-1 and TRBJ2-7; the match to TRBD1 covers 7 bases. This CDR3 spans 13 amino acids. Trimming took 2 bases from V and 5 from J; bases not matched to a gene: 3. Germline values: CDR1 MNHNS, CDR2 SASEGT. CDR3 loop: CASSEMGTDEQYF. The CDR3 DNA reads TGTGCCAGCAGTGAAATGGGGACAGACGAGCAGTACTTC.

This chain connects TRBV5-4 to TRBJ2-3; D is undetermined. V was pared by 7 bases and J by 0 bases, with 12 bases between. Germline-derived CDR1 and CDR2 are SGHNT and YYREEE (reference sequence). This CDR3 has 14 residues. The CDR3 reads CASRSELSTDTQYF. DNA for the CDR3: TGTGCCAGCCGCTCCGAACTCAGCACAGATACGCAGTATTTT.

V gene TRBV5-1 combines with J gene TRBJ1-5; D unresolved. From germline, CDR1 is SGHRS and CDR2 YFSETQ. V gave up 4 bases and J gave up 0 bases, with 14 bases separating them. CDR3 length: 16 amino acids. The CDR3 sequence is CASSPTPDTSNQPQHF. The CDR3 DNA reads as TGCGCCAGCAGCCCGACTCCTGACACTAGCAATCAGCCCCAGCATTTT.

This clonotype showed up just a few times. The chain uses TRBV19 and TRBJ2-1, with D maybe TRBD2 (5 bases). Trimming removed 3 bases at V and 0 bases at J, with 9 bases between. This CDR3 comprises 15 residues. CDR1 is LNHDA and CDR2 is SQIVND in the germline V gene (reference sequence). In DNA, the CDR3 is TGTGCCAGTAGTATGAGGGCCAGCTCCTACAATGAGCAGTTCTTC. Translation: CASSMRASSYNEQFF.

V is TRBV5-1 and J is TRBJ1-1, with D maybe TRBD1 (5 bases). Per the germline V gene, CDR1 is SGHRS and CDR2 is YFSETQ. The V end lost 0 bases, the J end lost 7 bases, and 13 bases lay between the germline ends. The CDR3 sequence is 14 residues long. For the CDR3, the DNA is TGCGCCAGCAGCTTGGACTTGGTTGGGGGTGAAGCTTTCTTT. It translates to CASSLDLVGGEAFF.

The V and J genes are TRBV12-3 or TRBV12-4 and TRBJ2-5, with TRBD1 matching 7 bases. With V trimmed by 6 bases and J by 2 bases, 12 bases remained unmatched. This CDR3 has 16 amino acids. The CDR3 bases are TGTGCCAGCAGATATATCGGGACAGACACACAAGAGACCCAGTACTTC. Translating it yields CASRYIGTDTQETQYF.

This clonotype was seen a few times. V and J are TRBV6-2 or TRBV6-3 and TRBJ2-7; D call uncertain. Germline V gives CDR1 MNHEY, CDR2 SVGEGT. This CDR3 comprises 16 residues. V shed 0 bases and J shed 2 bases, with 14 bases lying between them. The CDR3 loop is CASSYSTKVGTYEQYF. The CDR3 region has the DNA TGTGCCAGCAGTTACTCGACGAAGGTGGGGACCTACGAGCAGTACTTC.

The CDR3 nucleotides read TGTGCCAGCAGCACATCGGGGGGCACCACCCCCTACGAGCAGTACTTC. Its protein is CASSTSGGTTPYEQYF. V usage is TRBV5-3 and J usage is TRBJ2-7, with D maybe TRBD2 (7 bases). TRBV5-3 is identified as an open reading frame with a role that is uncertain. With 8 bases removed from V and 2 bases from J, the gap between germline ends came to 23 bases. There are 16 residues in the CDR3.

The chain joins TRBV7-9 to TRBJ2-1, with 7 bases aligning to TRBD1. The CDR3 loop spans 12 amino acids. Trimming cost V 5 bases and J 14 bases; bases outside gene matches: 9. Germline V gene lookup returns CDR1 SEHNR and CDR2 FQNEAQ (reference sequence). CDR3 sequence (DNA): TGTGCCAGCAGCCCAACTGGGACAGTAGAGTTCTTC. This sequence encodes CASSPTGTVEFF.

V gene TRBV6-5 combines with J gene TRBJ2-5; D gene uncertain. V gave up 0 bases and J gave up 1 base, with 3 bases separating them. This CDR3 contains 13 residues. CDR1 and CDR2 from the germline V gene are MNHEY and SVGAGI. The CDR3 DNA reads as TGTGCCAGCAGTTACTCTAGCCAAGAGACCCAGTACTTC. The encoded protein is CASSYSSQETQYF.

The gene calls are TRBV7-8 and TRBJ2-7, with a possible D match to TRBD1 (7 bases). Looked up from germline, CDR1 is SGHVS and CDR2 is FQNEAQ. This CDR3 region has 16 residues. V shed 0 bases and J shed 6 bases, with 18 bases lying between them. The CDR3 spells CASSLAWRGRTGEQYF. The CDR3 DNA reads TGTGCCAGCAGCTTAGCGTGGAGGGGGCGTACCGGCGAGCAGTACTTC.

This clonotype occurred a few times. J is TRBJ2-7 and V is TRBV7-6, with D perhaps matching TRBD1 (5 bases). CDR3 length: 15 residues. V was clipped by 3 bases and J by 3 bases, with 15 bases between them. Germline CDR1 and CDR2: SGHVS and FNYEAQ. The CDR3 loop is CASSLNPGSGYEQYF. CDR3 coding DNA: TGTGCCAGCAGCTTGAATCCAGGGTCGGGCTACGAGCAGTACTTC.

J is TRBJ2-2 and V is TRBV6-2 or TRBV6-3; 11 bases map to TRBD2. The CDR3 sequence is 19 residues long. Germline V gene lookup returns CDR1 MNHEY and CDR2 SVGEGT. With V trimmed by 2 bases and J by 1 base, 9 bases remained unmatched. The CDR3 coding sequence is TGTGCCAGCAGTTACGCAGTTAGACTAGCGGGACTGAACACCGGGGAGCTGTTTTTT. Translated, it gives CASSYAVRLAGLNTGELFF.

This clonotype was picked up a small number of times. The chain joins TRBV15 to TRBJ1-1, with unresolved D. Trimming took off 0 bases at V and 10 bases at J, with 15 bases between the two ends. Germline values: CDR1 LNHNV, CDR2 YYDKDF (reference sequence). The CDR3 sequence is 14 residues long. The CDR3 here is CATSRDRTEPGAFF. The DNA for the CDR3 is TGTGCCACCAGCAGAGATCGCACGGAGCCGGGAGCTTTCTTT.

In this sample, this clonotype turned up many times. The chain joins TRBV7-2 to TRBJ2-2, with D possibly TRBD2 on 5 matching bases. The germline V and J ends were trimmed by 8 bases and 5 bases, with 18 bases remaining between them. Germline CDR1 is SGHTA and CDR2 is FQGNSA. The CDR3 extends over 15 amino acids. The DNA of the CDR3 is TGTGCCAGCGTCTCCTCGGGCGGGTGGACCGGGGAGCTGTTTTTT. It encodes CASVSSGGWTGELFF. The full variable domain, with the rest looked up from reference TRBV7-2 and TRBJ2-2, is GAGVSQSPSNKVTEKGKDVELRCDPISGHTALYWYRQSLGQGLEFLIYFQGNSAPDKSGLPSDRFSAERTGGSVSTLTIQRTQQEDSAVYLCASVSSGGWTGELFFGEGSRLTVL.

The genes are TRBV7-8 and TRBJ2-2, with unresolved D. V gave up 1 base and J gave up 1 base, with 7 bases separating them. In germline, CDR1 is SGHVS, CDR2 FQNEAQ. The CDR3 spans 15 residues. The CDR3 nucleotides are TGTGCCAGCAGCTTAGGCTCGGGGAACACCGGGGAGCTGTTTTTT. Translation gives CASSLGSGNTGELFF.

The chain carries TRBV2 and TRBJ2-3, with no clear D. The CDR3 runs to 14 residues. The V end was cut by 4 bases, the J end by 5 bases, with 13 bases between. Germline values: CDR1 SNHLY, CDR2 FYNNEI. The CDR3 sequence is CASSVGSEQDTQYF. The CDR3 coding sequence is TGTGCCAGCAGTGTAGGGTCTGAGCAAGATACGCAGTATTTT.

The chain uses TRBV4-1 and TRBJ2-5; D is unresolved. CDR3 length: 15 amino acids. With 0 bases removed from V and 1 base from J, the gap between germline ends came to 9 bases. From germline, CDR1 is MGHRA and CDR2 YSYEKL. This CDR3 is CASSQDLGLQETQYF. The CDR3 coding sequence is TGCGCCAGCAGCCAAGATCTTGGGCTCCAAGAGACCCAGTACTTC.

CDR3 sequence reads: CASSPDSGGTQYF. In nucleotides, the CDR3 is TGTGCCAGCAGCCCGGACAGTGGGGGGACCCAGTACTTC. The genes are TRBV2 and TRBJ2-5; D is possibly TRBD1 (6 bases). Germline loops: CDR1 SNHLY, CDR2 FYNNEI. Trimming shortened V by 6 bases and J by 7 bases, and 15 bases separated the two germline ends. This CDR3 spans 13 amino acids.

This clonotype was counted only a few times. The V call is TRBV7-8, the J call TRBJ2-7; 7 bases are shared with TRBD1. J lost 0 bases, V lost 5 bases, and 13 bases had no gene match. Germline V CDR1 and CDR2: SGHVS, FQNEAQ. CDR3 length: 17 amino acids. The CDR3 DNA reads as TGTGCCAGCAGCACTTCCGGGACAGCCGAGACCTCCTACGAGCAGTACTTC. This gives the protein CASSTSGTAETSYEQYF.

This clonotype was found once. V usage is TRBV6-6 and J usage is TRBJ2-2; 13 positions agree with TRBD2. V was clipped by 6 bases and J by 3 bases; unmatched bases: 7. CDR3 length: 17 amino acids. Germline lookup yields CDR1 MNHNY and CDR2 SVGAGI (reference sequence). This CDR3 is CASSRTSGRGDTGELFF. The CDR3 bases are TGTGCCAGCAGCCGGACTAGCGGGAGAGGGGACACCGGGGAGCTGTTTTTT.

V and J are TRBV6-5 and TRBJ2-3; D uncertain. This CDR3 is 15 amino acids long. Germline loops: CDR1 MNHEY, CDR2 SVGAGI. V was shortened by 8 bases and J by 2 bases, with 17 bases between the two germline ends. CDR3 protein: CASGQLATTTDTQYF. CDR3 nucleotide sequence: TGTGCCAGCGGCCAATTGGCTACCACCACAGATACGCAGTATTTT.

This chain links TRBV6-5 with TRBJ1-1, with D hard to call. The length of the CDR3 is 13 residues. Germline V gene lookup returns CDR1 MNHEY and CDR2 SVGAGI. The germline V and J ends were trimmed by 6 bases and 3 bases, with 11 bases remaining between them. The CDR3 region is CASRSSRDTEAFF. The CDR3 DNA sequence: TGTGCCAGCAGGTCTTCAAGGGACACTGAAGCTTTCTTT.

About this clonotype: At one of its ends the junction is not consistent with the germline gene, which may arise from a read error. The J gene is TRBJ2-7, the V gene TRBV6-1; D ambiguous. CDR3 length equals 12 residues. The germline CDR1 and CDR2 sequences are MNHNS and SASEGT. This CDR3 reads CASSEEGRVQSF. CDR3 in DNA: TGTGCCAGCAGTGAAGAGGGCCGGGTTCAGTCCTTC.

V and J are TRBV5-1 and TRBJ1-2; possible D gene TRBD1, 5 bases. The CDR3 runs 14 residues. Germline V lookup: CDR1 SGHRS, CDR2 YFSETQ. Trimming took 1 base from V and 2 from J, leaving 9 bases between them. The CDR3 nucleotides read TGCGCCAGCAGCTTGTCATCAGGGAACTATGGCTACACCTTC. Its protein product is CASSLSSGNYGYTF.

This chain links TRBV7-2 with TRBJ1-6; perhaps TRBD1 as D (6 bases). The CDR3 contains 15 residues. Germline CDR1 SGHTA, CDR2 FQGNSA. Trimming took 8 bases from V and 7 from J, leaving 18 bases between them. The CDR3 region is CASGKWGGSNSPLHF. The CDR3, as DNA: TGTGCCAGCGGAAAATGGGGGGGCTCGAATTCACCCCTCCACTTT.

This clonotype has only a few counts. The chain carries TRBV27 and TRBJ1-6, with 8 bases identical to TRBD1. The length of the CDR3 is 15 residues. The germline V gene encodes CDR1 MNHEY and CDR2 SMNVEV (reference sequence). V dropped 5 bases and J dropped 8; count of bases not matched to a gene: 8. CDR3 in amino acids: CASSPTGQGHSPLHF. The DNA of the CDR3 is TGTGCCAGCAGTCCGACCGGACAGGGTCATTCACCCCTCCACTTT.

This clonotype has a handful of counts. The chain links TRBV7-2 to TRBJ2-1; D gene unclear. The germline CDR1 and CDR2 sequences are SGHTA and FQGNSA. The V and J ends lost 6 bases and 0 bases respectively, with 15 bases between them. CDR3 size: 16 residues. The CDR3 sequence is CASRSAGASSYNEQFF. Written as DNA, the CDR3 is TGTGCCAGCAGGTCGGCTGGCGCCAGCTCCTACAATGAGCAGTTCTTC.